Listed below are T cell receptor beta chains from one sample, sequenced in a study of CD8+ T cells in alopecia areata. Here immunoSEQ multiplex PCR was the method, and the copy in TCRdb shows in-frame clones only, minus some. The sample includes over 85,000 clones, just over 70% of them seen just once. The specimen comprised CD8+ T cells sorted from blood, sampled between weeks 43 and 45, from a patient treated with tofacitinib. All receptors come from a human donor with alopecia areata. The CDR3 runs from the conserved cysteine through the conserved F or W. A D gene is named only where the DNA matches it firmly. Only some rows state a clone size, as once, few, many or a class for expanded clones.

NA	TRBJ2-7	TRBD2	TRBV6-6	CASSFSGYYEQYF	TGTGCCAGCAGCTTTAGCGGGTACTACGAGCAGTACTTC
once	TRBJ2-3	NA	TRBV9	CASSGTEGTQYF	TGTGCCAGCAGCGGGACGGAGGGGACGCAGTATTTT
NA	TRBJ2-5	NA	TRBV2	CASSALGAQETQYF	TGTGCCAGCAGTGCCCTCGGCGCTCAAGAGACCCAGTACTTC
NA	TRBJ2-3	NA	TRBV30	CAWTAGLTDTQYF	TGTGCCTGGACGGCGGGCCTGACAGATACGCAGTATTTT
NA	TRBJ1-2	TRBD1	TRBV20-1	CSVETGWGYTF	TGCAGTGTTGAGACAGGGTGGGGCTACACCTTC
NA	TRBJ1-1	TRBD1	TRBV25-1	CASSARQGTSEAFF	TGTGCCAGCAGTGCTCGACAGGGAACGTCGGAAGCTTTCTTT
NA	TRBJ2-1	NA	TRBV11-2	CASSLNGGGNDEQFF	TGTGCCAGCAGCTTAAATGGAGGGGGTAACGATGAGCAGTTCTTC
NA	TRBJ2-1	NA	TRBV20-1	CSAPGGNEQFF	TGCAGTGCTCCGGGCGGGAATGAGCAGTTCTTC
NA	TRBJ1-2	NA	TRBV6-6	CASSSVDYGYTF	TGTGCCAGCAGTTCCGTCGATTATGGCTACACCTTC
few	TRBJ2-7	NA	TRBV5-6	CASSLEGRSYYEQYF	TGTGCCAGCAGCTTGGAAGGGCGCTCCTACTACGAGCAGTACTTC
NA	TRBJ2-1	TRBD1	TRBV11-2	CASSSRQGVNYNEQFF	TGTGCCAGCAGCTCCAGACAGGGGGTGAACTACAATGAGCAGTTCTTC